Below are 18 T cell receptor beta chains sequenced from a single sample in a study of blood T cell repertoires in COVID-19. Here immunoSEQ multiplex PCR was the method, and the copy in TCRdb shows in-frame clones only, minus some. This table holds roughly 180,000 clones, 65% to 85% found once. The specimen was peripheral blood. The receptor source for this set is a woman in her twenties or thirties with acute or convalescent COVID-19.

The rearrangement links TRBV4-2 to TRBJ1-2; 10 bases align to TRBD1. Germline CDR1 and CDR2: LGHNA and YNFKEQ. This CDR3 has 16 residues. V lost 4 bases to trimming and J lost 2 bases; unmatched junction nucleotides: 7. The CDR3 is CASSLGQGVPNYGYTF. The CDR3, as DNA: TGTGCCAGCAGCCTAGGACAGGGGGTTCCCAACTATGGCTACACCTTC.

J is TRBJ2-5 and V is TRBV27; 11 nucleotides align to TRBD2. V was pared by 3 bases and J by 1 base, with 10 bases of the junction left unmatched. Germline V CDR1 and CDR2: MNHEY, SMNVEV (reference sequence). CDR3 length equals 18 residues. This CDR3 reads CASSFGGWTSGFQETQYF. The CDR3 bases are TGTGCCAGCAGTTTTGGCGGTTGGACTAGCGGGTTCCAAGAGACCCAGTACTTC.

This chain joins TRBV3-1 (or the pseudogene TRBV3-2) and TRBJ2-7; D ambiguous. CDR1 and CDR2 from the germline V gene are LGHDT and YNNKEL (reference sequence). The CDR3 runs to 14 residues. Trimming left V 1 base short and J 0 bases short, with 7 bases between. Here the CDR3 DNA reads TGTGCCAGCAGCCAAGCCCAGATCTCCTACGAGCAGTACTTC. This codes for CASSQAQISYEQYF.

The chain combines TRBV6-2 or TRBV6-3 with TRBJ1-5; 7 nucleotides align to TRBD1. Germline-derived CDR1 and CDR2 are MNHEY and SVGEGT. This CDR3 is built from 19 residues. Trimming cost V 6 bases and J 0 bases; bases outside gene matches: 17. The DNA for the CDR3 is TGTGCCAGCAGCTCAGTGAGGGGACAGAAGATCAATAGCAATCAGCCCCAGCATTTT. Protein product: CASSSVRGQKINSNQPQHF.

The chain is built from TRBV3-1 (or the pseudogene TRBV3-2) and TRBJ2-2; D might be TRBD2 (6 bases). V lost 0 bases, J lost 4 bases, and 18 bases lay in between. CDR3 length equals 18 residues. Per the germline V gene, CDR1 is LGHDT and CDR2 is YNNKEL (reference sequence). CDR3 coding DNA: TGTGCCAGCAGCCAAGATCGGGCTAGCGCCCGAGGCACCGGGGAGCTGTTTTTT. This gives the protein CASSQDRASARGTGELFF.

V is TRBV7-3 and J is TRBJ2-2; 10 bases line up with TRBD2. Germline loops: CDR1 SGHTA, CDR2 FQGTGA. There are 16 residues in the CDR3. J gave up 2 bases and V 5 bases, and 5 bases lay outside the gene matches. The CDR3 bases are TGTGCCAGCAGCACTCTAGCGGGGGACAACACCGGGGAGCTGTTTTTT. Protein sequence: CASSTLAGDNTGELFF.

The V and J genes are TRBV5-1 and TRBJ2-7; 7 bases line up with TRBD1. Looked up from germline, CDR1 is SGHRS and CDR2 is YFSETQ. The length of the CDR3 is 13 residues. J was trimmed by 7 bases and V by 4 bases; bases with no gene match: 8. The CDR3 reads CASSPDRPWEQYF. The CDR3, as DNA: TGCGCCAGCAGCCCGGACAGGCCTTGGGAGCAGTACTTC.

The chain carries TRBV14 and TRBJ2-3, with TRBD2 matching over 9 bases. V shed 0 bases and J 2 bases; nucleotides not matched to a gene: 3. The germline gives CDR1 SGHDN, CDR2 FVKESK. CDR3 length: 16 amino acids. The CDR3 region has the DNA TGTGCCAGCAGCCAAGAGCTAGCGGGACACACAGATACGCAGTATTTT. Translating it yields CASSQELAGHTDTQYF.

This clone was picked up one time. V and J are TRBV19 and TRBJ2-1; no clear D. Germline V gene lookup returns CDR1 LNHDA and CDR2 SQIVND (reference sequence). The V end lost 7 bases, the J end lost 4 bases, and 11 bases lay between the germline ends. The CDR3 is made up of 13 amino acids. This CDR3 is CASMRSQYNEQFF. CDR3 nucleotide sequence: TGTGCCAGTATGAGGTCCCAGTACAATGAGCAGTTCTTC.

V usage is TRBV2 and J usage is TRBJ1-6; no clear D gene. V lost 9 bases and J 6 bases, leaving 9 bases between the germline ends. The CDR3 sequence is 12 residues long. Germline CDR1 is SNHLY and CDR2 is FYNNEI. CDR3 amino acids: CARKGSNSPLHF. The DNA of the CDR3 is TGTGCCAGAAAAGGGAGTAATTCACCCCTCCACTTT. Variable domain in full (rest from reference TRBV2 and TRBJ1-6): EPEVTQTPSHQVTQMGQEVILRCVPISNHLYFYWYRQILGQKVEFLVSFYNNEISEKSEIFDDQFSVERPDGSNFTLKIRSTKLEDSAMYFCARKGSNSPLHFGNGTRLTVT.

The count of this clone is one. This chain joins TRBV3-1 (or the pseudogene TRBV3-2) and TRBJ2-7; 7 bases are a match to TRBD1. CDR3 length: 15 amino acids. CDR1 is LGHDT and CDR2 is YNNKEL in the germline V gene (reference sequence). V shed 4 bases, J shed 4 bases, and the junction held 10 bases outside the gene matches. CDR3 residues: CASSLRQGGGYEQYF. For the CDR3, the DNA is TGTGCCAGCAGCCTCAGACAGGGTGGTGGGTACGAGCAGTACTTC.

The CDR3 DNA follows: TGCGCCAGCAGCTTGGGAGTCGGGGAGGGGACTGAAGCTTTCTTT. It translates to CASSLGVGEGTEAFF. This chain uses TRBV5-1 with TRBJ1-1, with D possibly matching TRBD1 (5 bases). Trimming removed 0 bases from V and 5 bases from J, with 14 bases in between. This CDR3 comprises 15 residues. Germline V gene data show CDR1 as SGHRS and CDR2 as YFSETQ.

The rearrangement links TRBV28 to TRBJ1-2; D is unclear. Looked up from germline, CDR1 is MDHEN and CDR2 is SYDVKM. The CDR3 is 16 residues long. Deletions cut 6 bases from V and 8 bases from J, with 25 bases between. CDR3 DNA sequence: TGTGCCAGCAGCCGGGGAGGATCCAGAGCCGGCGCCGGCTACACCTTC. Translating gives CASSRGGSRAGAGYTF.

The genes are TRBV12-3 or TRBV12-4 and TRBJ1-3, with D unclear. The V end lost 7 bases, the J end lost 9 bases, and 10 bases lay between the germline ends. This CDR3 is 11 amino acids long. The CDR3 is CASNTFGTIYF. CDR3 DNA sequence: TGTGCCAGCAATACATTTGGCACCATATATTTT.

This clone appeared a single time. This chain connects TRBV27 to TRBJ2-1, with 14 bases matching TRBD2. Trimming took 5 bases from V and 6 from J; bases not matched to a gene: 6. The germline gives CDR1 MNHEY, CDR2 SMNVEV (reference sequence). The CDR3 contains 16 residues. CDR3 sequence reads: CASSPTSGRVFNEQFF. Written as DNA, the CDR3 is TGTGCCAGCAGTCCGACTAGCGGGAGGGTCTTCAATGAGCAGTTCTTC.

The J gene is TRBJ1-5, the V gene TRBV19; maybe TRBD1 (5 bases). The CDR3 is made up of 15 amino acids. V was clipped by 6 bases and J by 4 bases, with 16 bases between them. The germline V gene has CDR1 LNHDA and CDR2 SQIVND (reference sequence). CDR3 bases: TGTGCCAGTAGGCCGGGGGGGTACTCAAATCAGCCCCAGCATTTT. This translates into CASRPGGYSNQPQHF.

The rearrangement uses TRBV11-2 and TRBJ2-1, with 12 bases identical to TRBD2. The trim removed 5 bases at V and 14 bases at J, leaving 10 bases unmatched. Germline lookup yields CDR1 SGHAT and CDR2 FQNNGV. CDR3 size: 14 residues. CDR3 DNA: TGTGCCAGCAGCCCATGGGCTAGCGGGGGGGGAAAGTTCTTC. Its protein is CASSPWASGGGKFF.

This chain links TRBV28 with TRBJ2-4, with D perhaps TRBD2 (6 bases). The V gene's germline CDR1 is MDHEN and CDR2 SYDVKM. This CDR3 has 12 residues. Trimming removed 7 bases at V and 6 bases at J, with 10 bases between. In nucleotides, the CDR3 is TGTGCCAGCACCGTCGGGAGAAACATTCAGTACTTC. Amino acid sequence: CASTVGRNIQYF.